This T cell receptor beta chain was profiled in a study of T-cell reconstitution after alpha-beta-depleted transplantation in children. It was with unique molecular identifiers that the TCRbeta library was prepared. TCRdb fed the PCR reads into MiXCR, producing one record per CDR3 protein. The sample yields 130,000 or so distinct CDR3 sequences, roughly 9.7% seen once. Study outcomes and limitations: For some patients, TCRbeta diversity was high at day 60 because of recipient T cells and thymic progenitors that survived.

There are 15 residues in the CDR3. Germline CDR1 is MDHEN and CDR2 is SYDVKM. V shed 6 bases and J 2 bases; nucleotides not matched to a gene: 10. This clonotype was seen only a few times. Its antigen is not known. The chain combines TRBV28 with TRBJ2-7; 7 bases fit TRBD1. The sample consisted of PBMCs, mostly from graft donor cells, taken 180 days after TCRalphabeta/CD19-depleted stem cell transplant. The receptor was derived from a girl under three years old who had a stem cell transplant for combined immunodeficiency, so the T cells may come from the graft donor. This CDR3 is CASRTRDSLAYEQYF. The CDR3 coding sequence is TGTGCCAGCAGGACCCGGGACAGTCTGGCCTACGAGCAGTACTTC.